This is a list of T cell receptor beta chains from one sample in a study of CD8+ T cells in alopecia areata. Clones were sequenced by immunoSEQ multiplex PCR, and TCRdb holds only the in-frame ones, with some missing. Of tens of thousands of clones in the sample, around 70% were seen once. Sample: CD8+ T cells sorted from blood, taken around week 44, from a patient treated with tofacitinib. Receptor source: a human donor with alopecia areata. CDR3s include the opening cysteine and the closing phenylalanine or tryptophan. The order of the fields is J gene, V gene, D gene, clone size, CDR3 DNA, CDR3 protein. The D gene is left open where the match is weak. Part of the rows lack a size; the others show once, few, many or a class for expanded clones.

TRBJ2-2	TRBV19	.	.	TGTGCCAGTAGTATTATGGACCCCGGGGAGCTGTTTTTT	CASSIMDPGELFF
TRBJ1-2	TRBV19	TRBD1	.	TGTGCCACCGCCGGGACAGGGAGCTATGGCTACACCTTC	CATAGTGSYGYTF
TRBJ2-1	TRBV9	TRBD1	.	TGTGCCAGCAGCGTAGGAGGGACAGGGGGCTACAATGAGCAGTTCTTC	CASSVGGTGGYNEQFF
TRBJ1-1	TRBV12-5	.	.	TGTGCTAGTGGTTTAAACGGTCTGAACACTGAAGCTTTCTTT	CASGLNGLNTEAFF
TRBJ2-7	TRBV7-2	.	.	TGCGCCAGCAGCCAAGGCACAGGGAGCTCCTACGAGCAGTACTTC	CASSQGTGSSYEQYF
TRBJ1-2	TRBV9	.	.	TGTGCCAGCTCCCCAGCTGCCGGAAATGGCTACACCTTC	CASSPAAGNGYTF
TRBJ2-3	TRBV7-8	.	few	TGTGCCAGCAGCTTAGCGAGGCACTTCCGAAGCACAGATACGCAGTATTTT	CASSLARHFRSTDTQYF
TRBJ2-1	TRBV12-5	TRBD1	.	TGTGCTAGTGGTTTCCAGGGGGCTATATATGAGCAGTTCTTC	CASGFQGAIYEQFF
TRBJ2-4	TRBV30	.	.	TGTGCCTGGAGTCCCGGGGACAGCGGGTTGTACTTC	CAWSPGDSGLYF
TRBJ2-7	TRBV30	.	.	TGTGCCTGGACAGGGGACATCCTAAACTACGAGCAGTACTTC	CAWTGDILNYEQYF
TRBJ2-1	TRBV2	.	.	TGTGCCAGCAGTGAAATCAGGGGTGGGAATGAGCAGTTCTTC	CASSEIRGGNEQFF
TRBJ1-6	TRBV27	.	once	TGTGCCAGCAGTTTCCTCGTCCAAGGACAGTTTCCGTCCTATAATTCACCCCTCCACTTT	CASSFLVQGQFPSYNSPLHF
TRBJ2-2	TRBV30	.	.	TGTGCCTGGAGTAGAGGGACCGGACCCGGGGAGCTGTTTTTT	CAWSRGTGPGELFF
TRBJ2-7	TRBV29-1	TRBD1	.	TGCAGCGTCATGACAGGGGGACCTACCTACGAGCAGTACTTC	CSVMTGGPTYEQYF
TRBJ2-4	TRBV7-9	.	once	TGTGCCAGCAGCCTCTTAACGGGGGACAGCAAAAACATTCAGTACTTC	CASSLLTGDSKNIQYF
TRBJ2-1	TRBV4-3	TRBD2	.	TGCGCCAGCAGCCAAGATGAACTAGCGGGGGGAGACAATGAGCAGTTCTTC	CASSQDELAGGDNEQFF
TRBJ2-7	TRBV6-5	.	.	TGTGCCAGCAGCCCCACTTTTCACTACGAGCAGTACTTC	CASSPTFHYEQYF
TRBJ2-5	TRBV10-3	.	.	TGTGCCATCAGGGACACCCAAGAGACCCAGTACTTC	CAIRDTQETQYF
TRBJ1-1	TRBV7-2	TRBD1	.	TGTGCCAGCAGCGTGGACAGGGGCGGTGAAGCTTTCTTT	CASSVDRGGEAFF
TRBJ1-1	TRBV9	.	few	TGTGCCAGCAGCCCGTTGAACACTGAAGCTTTCTTT	CASSPLNTEAFF
TRBJ2-7	TRBV7-2	TRBD2	.	TGTGCCAGCAGCTTAGTCGGGGTTAGCGGGGCGAGCTCCTACGAGCAGTACTTC	CASSLVGVSGASSYEQYF
TRBJ1-4	TRBV9	.	.	TGTGCCAGCAGCGTAGGGGATGGGAATGAAAAACTGTTTTTT	CASSVGDGNEKLFF
TRBJ1-2	TRBV25-1	.	.	TGTGCCAGCCTAGGGGCTGTACTAGGCGGCTATGGCTACACCTTC	CASLGAVLGGYGYTF
TRBJ2-7	TRBV10-3	.	.	TGTGCCCCTAACTCAGGCAGGTCCTACGAGCAGTACTTC	CAPNSGRSYEQYF